These 18 T cell receptor beta chains originate from one sample sequenced in a study of OX40 agonist ivuxolimab in advanced cancers. Profiled with immunoSEQ multiplex PCR; TCRdb holds only in-frame clones, not every one. The data hold fewer than 70,000 clones, with approximately 79% observed a single time. The input for sequencing was CD4+ or CD8+ T cells sorted from blood, taken in a trial of the OX40 agonist ivuxolimab. The receptors come from an adult with an advanced solid tumor such as melanoma, head and neck, liver or kidney cancer.

The sample holds one count of this clone. The rearrangement links TRBV10-2 to TRBJ2-5, with D perhaps TRBD2 (6 bases). Trimming removed 8 bases from V and 5 bases from J, with 18 bases in between. This CDR3 spans 14 amino acids. The germline V gene has CDR1 WSHSY and CDR2 SAAADI. The CDR3 nucleotides read TGCGCCAGCGTGGGGACTCCCCGGTCGGAGACCCAGTACTTC. Its protein is CASVGTPRSETQYF.

This chain uses TRBV5-5 with TRBJ1-6; D gene uncertain. CDR3 length: 15 amino acids. From germline, CDR1 is SGHKS and CDR2 YYEKEE (reference sequence). The V and J ends lost 4 bases and 6 bases respectively, with 14 bases between them. CDR3 residues: CASSPLSGLNSPLHF. In DNA, the CDR3 is TGTGCCAGCAGCCCGCTTTCCGGGCTTAATTCACCCCTCCACTTT.

The genes are TRBV30 and TRBJ1-5; 9 bases map to TRBD1. The germline V gene encodes CDR1 GTSNPN and CDR2 SVGIG (reference sequence). The V gene end was trimmed by 4 bases and the J gene end by 7 bases; junction bases not matched to a gene: 5. This CDR3 contains 13 residues. For the CDR3, the DNA is TGTGCCTGGAACAGGGGGCTAAACCAGCCCCAGCATTTT. Translation gives CAWNRGLNQPQHF.

This clone was counted a single time. The gene calls are TRBV18 and TRBJ1-3; D might be TRBD1 (6 bases). V was shortened by 2 bases and J by 3 bases, with 14 bases between the two germline ends. The CDR3 runs to 16 residues. In germline, CDR1 is KGHSH, CDR2 LQKENI. Here the CDR3 DNA reads TGTGCCAGCTCACCAGGGGGCGCCTGGAGTGGAAACACCATATATTTT. Translated, it gives CASSPGGAWSGNTIYF.

V is TRBV9 and J is TRBJ1-2; D remains ambiguous. The V end was cut by 0 bases, the J end by 4 bases, with 16 bases between. Per germline, CDR1 SGDLS and CDR2 YYNGEE. The CDR3 is made up of 16 amino acids. This CDR3 is CASSVADRGSTYGYTF. The DNA of the CDR3 is TGTGCCAGCAGCGTAGCTGATCGGGGTTCGACCTATGGCTACACCTTC.

This clone occurred a few times. This chain uses TRBV4-1 with TRBJ2-2, with TRBD2 identical over 8 bases. Trimming removed 4 bases from V and 0 bases from J; junction bases left unmatched: 1. CDR3 length equals 15 residues. Looked up from germline, CDR1 is MGHRA and CDR2 is YSYEKL. The CDR3, as DNA: TGCGCCAGCAGCCCTAGCGGGCCGAACACCGGGGAGCTGTTTTTT. It codes for CASSPSGPNTGELFF.

A few counts support this clone. The V call is TRBV9, the J call TRBJ2-2; D ambiguous. Trimming pared 4 bases from V and 6 bases from J, leaving 10 bases between. The CDR3 has 13 residues. Germline V gives CDR1 SGDLS, CDR2 YYNGEE. Written as DNA, the CDR3 is TGTGCCAGCAGCTCCTTAGAGTCCGGGGAGCTGTTTTTT. Protein: CASSSLESGELFF.

In nucleotides, the CDR3 is TGTGCCAGCAGCCCCCGGGACAGGGATAATCAGCCCCAGCATTTT. Encoded protein: CASSPRDRDNQPQHF. V gene TRBV28 combines with J gene TRBJ1-5; 9 positions match TRBD1. Trimming took 6 bases from V and 4 from J; bases not matched to a gene: 7. Germline V gene data show CDR1 as MDHEN and CDR2 as SYDVKM. The CDR3 is made up of 15 amino acids.

The CDR3 DNA reads TGTGCCAGCTCACCACAAGGACGGGCGGACATTCAGTACTTC. Its protein is CASSPQGRADIQYF. The V gene is TRBV18, the J gene TRBJ2-4; no definite D call. The CDR3 consists of 14 residues. CDR1 and CDR2 (germline): KGHSH, LQKENI. Trimming left V 1 base short and J 8 bases short, with 12 bases between.

The V and J genes are TRBV5-4 and TRBJ1-1; TRBD1 matches 11 bases. The CDR3 covers 15 residues. Germline CDR1 and CDR2: SGHNT and YYREEE (reference sequence). V lost 2 bases, J lost 4 bases, and 4 bases stayed unmatched. CDR3 region: CASSFRGTGGTEAFF. Here the CDR3 DNA reads TGTGCCAGCAGCTTCCGCGGGACAGGGGGCACTGAAGCTTTCTTT.

This clone was seen a single time. The V and J genes are TRBV15 and TRBJ1-1; tentatively, D is TRBD1 (5 bases). CDR3 size: 15 residues. Germline CDR1 reads LNHNV; CDR2 reads YYDKDF (reference sequence). With 0 bases removed from V and 5 bases from J, the gap between germline ends came to 13 bases. This CDR3 reads CATSRDRQGDTEAFF. In DNA, the CDR3 is TGTGCCACCAGCAGAGATCGGCAGGGAGATACTGAAGCTTTCTTT.

In this sample, this clone turned up many times. This chain links TRBV9 with TRBJ2-1, with TRBD1 identical over 10 bases. Germline CDR1 reads SGDLS; CDR2 reads YYNGEE. The junction had 7 bases not matched to a gene; V was cut back by 1 base and J by 9 bases. The CDR3 is 15 residues long. CDR3 loop: CASSVYGDRGGEQFF. The CDR3 nucleotides are TGTGCCAGCAGCGTATATGGGGACAGGGGTGGTGAGCAGTTCTTC.

The chain employs TRBV2 and TRBJ2-3, with a weak D call TRBD2 (7 bases). The length of the CDR3 is 14 residues. Trimming pared 8 bases from V and 6 bases from J, leaving 18 bases between. Germline V lookup: CDR1 SNHLY, CDR2 FYNNEI. CDR3 in DNA: TGTGCCAGCGTAGGGGGGGGCTATACGGATACGCAGTATTTT. Translated: CASVGGGYTDTQYF.

CDR3 amino acids: CASSPDRRTEAFF. The CDR3 DNA is TGTGCCAGCAGCCCGGACAGGAGGACTGAAGCTTTCTTT. The chain has TRBV4-2 and TRBJ1-1; TRBD1 matches 7 bases. This CDR3 has 13 amino acids. The junction had 4 bases not matched to a gene; V was cut back by 4 bases and J by 5 bases. Germline CDR1 and CDR2: LGHNA and YNFKEQ.

The genes are TRBV11-3 and TRBJ2-5; D is perhaps TRBD1 (6 bases). The CDR3 sequence is 13 residues long. With 5 bases removed from V and 5 bases from J, the gap between germline ends came to 12 bases. CDR1 is SGHNT and CDR2 is YENEEA in the germline V gene. The CDR3 region has the DNA TGTGCCAGCAGCGTAACAGGGTACGAGACCCAGTACTTC. Its protein is CASSVTGYETQYF.

The chain is built from TRBV18 and TRBJ2-2; 10 bases are a match to TRBD1. V trimming: 2 bases; J trimming: 7 bases; junction bases outside the gene matches: 7. Germline CDR1 reads KGHSH; CDR2 reads LQKENI. The CDR3 covers 16 residues. The CDR3 sequence: CASSPDRGRLSGELFF. The DNA of the CDR3 is TGTGCCAGCTCACCAGACAGGGGGCGTCTGAGCGGGGAGCTGTTTTTT.

The rearrangement joins TRBV29-1 to TRBJ2-6; D gene uncertain. The germline V gene has CDR1 SQVTM and CDR2 ANQGSEA. The CDR3 sequence is 16 residues long. The V end was cut by 1 base, the J end by 2 bases, with 12 bases between. CDR3 protein: CSVEGVPGAGANVLTF. The CDR3 DNA sequence: TGCAGCGTTGAAGGCGTACCCGGCGCTGGGGCCAACGTCCTGACTTTC.

This clone rates as medium-sized. The rearrangement links TRBV27 to TRBJ2-7; 7 bases are a match to TRBD1. The CDR3 is 17 amino acids. Trimming at V came to 5 bases and at J to 4 bases, leaving 17 bases not matched to a gene. CDR1 and CDR2 from the germline V gene are MNHEY and SMNVEV (reference sequence). The CDR3 DNA reads TGTGCCAGCAGTCCACGGACAGGTTTTCGACAACTATACGAGCAGTACTTC. It translates to CASSPRTGFRQLYEQYF.